This T cell receptor beta chain was profiled in a study of cytomegalovirus exposure and HLA in healthy donors. Study in general: One earlier analysis, a look at about 179 million T cells, found fewer than 140 million unique TCR beta sequences.

PCR used 60 Vbeta primers and 13 Jbeta primers. Assay used: immunoSEQ multiplex PCR; TCRdb lists only in-frame clones, some missing. The sample totals some 180,000 clones; its top ten clones hold 5.5% to 7.5%. The germline CDR1 and CDR2 sequences are GTSNPN and SVGIG (reference sequence). Trimming at V came to 0 bases and at J to 7 bases, leaving 7 bases not matched to a gene. The CDR3 sequence is 14 residues long. Notes on the study in general: Many donors shared some public TCRs, even though most TCR sequences were rare. Trimming of TCR beta V- and J-genes showed a link, identified in a later analysis, to a missense DCLRE1C variant.

Of note for this clone: The antigen remains unidentified.

This TCR came from a man in his thirties or forties in good health and CMV-seronegative. Sequencing was done on a sample of PBMCs. This sequence joins TRBV30 and TRBJ2-3, with 7 positions matching TRBD2. The CDR3 loop is CAWSVAGGVNTQYF. In nucleotides, the CDR3 is TGTGCCTGGAGTGTAGCTGGGGGGGTGAATACGCAGTATTTT.